This T cell receptor beta chain originates from a study of identifying expanded T cells in peripheral blood. Study-wide results and caveats: Clone count variance between roughly two-week samples rose with total template count. Over two and four weeks, about 16 and 20 clones changed, versus around 1.3 between replicates.

This CDR3 is 15 amino acids long. CDR1 and CDR2 (germline): SEHNR, FQNEAQ (reference sequence). The junction had 5 bases not matched to a gene; V was cut back by 4 bases and J by 3 bases. As concerns this clone: Its antigen is unknown.

Profiling relied on immunoSEQ multiplex PCR, and the TCRdb table lists in-frame clones only, not all of them. The sample yields approximately 100,000 clones, roughly 90% seen once. During the collection period, no donor immune events like infections were recorded. V usage is TRBV7-9 and J usage is TRBJ1-2, with 10 nucleotides matching TRBD1. The TCR sequence derives from a person aged 18-70 years in good health. The sequencing input was blood. This chain's CDR3 is CASSSGTGEDYGYTF. The DNA of the CDR3 is TGTGCCAGCAGCTCCGGGACAGGGGAAGACTATGGCTACACCTTC.